The 18 T cell receptor beta chains in this list originate from one sample, sequenced in a study of blood T cell repertoires in COVID-19. Using immunoSEQ multiplex PCR, the repertoire was profiled, and TCRdb retains in-frame clones only, with some absent. The sample records about 410,000 clones, approximately 89% being singletons. The sequenced sample consisted of peripheral blood. These receptor sequences come from a woman aged 35 to 49 with COVID-19, enrolled during active disease.

J is TRBJ2-2 and V is TRBV7-9; tentatively, D is TRBD2 (6 bases). The germline gives CDR1 SEHNR, CDR2 FQNEAQ (reference sequence). V was shortened by 6 bases and J by 6 bases, with 23 bases between the two germline ends. This CDR3 region has 17 residues. CDR3 DNA sequence: TGTGCCAGCAGTCCTAACCCGTCCCTAGCGAAGGCCGGGGAGCTGTTTTTT. Translated: CASSPNPSLAKAGELFF.

This clone was observed a single time. The chain carries TRBV12-3 or TRBV12-4 and TRBJ2-2; a possible D gene is TRBD2 (5 bases). Trimming stripped 5 bases from V and 14 bases from J, with 18 bases between. This CDR3 has 13 amino acids. The CDR3 is CASSQSGWVGLFF. The CDR3 nucleotides read TGTGCCAGCAGTCAATCGGGGTGGGTGGGCCTGTTTTTT.

The chain carries TRBV6-2 or TRBV6-3 and TRBJ2-5; maybe TRBD2 (5 bases). CDR3 length: 17 amino acids. V lost 4 bases, J lost 4 bases, and 22 bases lay in between. In germline, CDR1 is MNHEY, CDR2 SVGEGT. This CDR3 reads CASSSSRTPGMGETQYF. CDR3 nucleotides: TGTGCCAGCAGTTCCAGCCGGACTCCGGGGATGGGAGAGACCCAGTACTTC.

The rearrangement uses TRBV27 and TRBJ1-5; the D gene is possibly TRBD1 (6 bases). The CDR3 sequence is 14 residues long. V was pared by 3 bases and J by 5 bases, with 11 bases between. Germline values: CDR1 MNHEY, CDR2 SMNVEV (reference sequence). For the CDR3, the DNA is TGTGCCAGCAGTTTGGCCCAGGGGTATCAGCCCCAGCATTTT. Amino acids: CASSLAQGYQPQHF.

The rearrangement uses TRBV19 and TRBJ2-5; 8 bases agree with TRBD2. Germline values: CDR1 LNHDA, CDR2 SQIVND (reference sequence). The CDR3 spans 15 residues. V was pared by 2 bases and J by 5 bases, with 7 bases of the junction left unmatched. This chain's CDR3 is CASSISQREYETQYF. The CDR3 bases are TGTGCCAGTAGTATATCACAGCGGGAGTACGAGACCCAGTACTTC.

The gene calls are TRBV6-2 or TRBV6-3 and TRBJ1-5; D is undetermined. The ends were cut back, 0 bases at V and 3 bases at J, with 9 bases in the middle. Per germline, CDR1 MNHEY and CDR2 SVGEGT. This CDR3 is 15 amino acids long. CDR3 coding DNA: TGTGCCAGCAGTTACTCGAGGGTTACCAATCAGCCCCAGCATTTT. Protein product: CASSYSRVTNQPQHF.

CDR3 DNA: TGCGCCAGCAGCCGCCGACTAGCGGGAGAGGGAGATACGCAGTATTTT. Translation gives CASSRRLAGEGDTQYF. The chain links TRBV4-3 to TRBJ2-3, with 12 bases lining up with TRBD2. The CDR3 is made up of 16 amino acids. V was pared by 4 bases and J by 5 bases, with 7 bases of the junction left unmatched. The germline CDR1 and CDR2 sequences are LGHNA and YSLEER.

The rearrangement uses TRBV19 and TRBJ1-2, with TRBD1 matching over 7 bases. Germline V gene data show CDR1 as LNHDA and CDR2 as SQIVND (reference sequence). Trimming took 5 bases from V and 0 from J; bases not matched to a gene: 6. This CDR3 is 15 amino acids long. The DNA for the CDR3 is TGTGCCAGTAGTCCGGACAGGTACCCTAACTATGGCTACACCTTC. This codes for CASSPDRYPNYGYTF.

This chain links TRBV7-2 with TRBJ2-3; a weak D match, TRBD2 (7 bases). The ends were cut back, 6 bases at V and 1 base at J, with 17 bases in the middle. Germline V lookup: CDR1 SGHTA, CDR2 FQGNSA. The CDR3 extends over 16 amino acids. The CDR3 nucleotides read TGTGCCAGCAGAGCATTCCGGGGGGCCGGCACAGATACGCAGTATTTT. It specifies CASRAFRGAGTDTQYF.

This clone was found once. V usage is TRBV27 and J usage is TRBJ1-1; no reliable D call. This CDR3 region has 13 residues. CDR1 is MNHEY, CDR2 SMNVEV, per germline (reference sequence). V was cut by 4 bases and J by 1 base, with 7 bases left in between. The CDR3 bases are TGTGCCAGCAGTTATAAGCGGAACACTGAAGCTTTCTTT. Protein: CASSYKRNTEAFF.

The chain has TRBV28 and TRBJ2-7; no reliable D call. The CDR3 is 16 residues long. Germline V lookup: CDR1 MDHEN, CDR2 SYDVKM. Deletions cut 8 bases from V and 4 bases from J, with 24 bases between. The CDR3 coding sequence is TGTGCCAGCCGCCTCATGTCATCAAAGCTTTTGTACGAGCAGTACTTC. As protein: CASRLMSSKLLYEQYF.

The V gene is TRBV6-1, the J gene TRBJ2-7, with TRBD2 as a possible D gene (6 bases). The CDR3 contains 15 residues. Germline V gene lookup returns CDR1 MNHNS and CDR2 SASEGT. Deletions cut 2 bases from V and 0 bases from J, with 11 bases between. The CDR3 region is CASSERGFGSYEQYF. The DNA for the CDR3 is TGTGCCAGCAGTGAACGGGGGTTCGGCTCCTACGAGCAGTACTTC.

V gene TRBV4-3 combines with J gene TRBJ2-2; D is ambiguous. With 0 bases removed from V and 0 bases from J, the gap between germline ends came to 8 bases. CDR1 and CDR2 from the germline V gene are LGHNA and YSLEER. The CDR3 runs 16 residues. CDR3 residues: CASSQDGATNTGELFF. The CDR3 DNA reads as TGCGCCAGCAGCCAAGATGGAGCTACGAACACCGGGGAGCTGTTTTTT.

The chain joins TRBV27 to TRBJ2-1, with 10 bases fitting TRBD2. The trim removed 6 bases at V and 3 bases at J, leaving 5 bases unmatched. The CDR3 runs to 15 residues. CDR1 MNHEY and CDR2 SMNVEV come from the germline V gene (reference sequence). CDR3 bases: TGTGCCAGCAGCCTAGCGGGAGCCAACTACAATGAGCAGTTCTTC. It encodes CASSLAGANYNEQFF.

V gene TRBV15 combines with J gene TRBJ1-3, with no clear D. Trimming stripped 8 bases from V and 0 bases from J, with 11 bases between. Germline assignment: CDR1 LNHNV and CDR2 YYDKDF (reference sequence). The CDR3 runs 14 residues. The CDR3, as DNA: TGTGCCACCTCCGCCGGGAGCTCTGGAAACACCATATATTTT. Its protein is CATSAGSSGNTIYF.

The rearrangement links TRBV29-1 to TRBJ2-2; the match to TRBD1 covers 8 bases. With 1 base clipped from V and 5 bases from J, the junction kept 6 bases outside the gene matches. The CDR3 covers 15 residues. Looked up from germline, CDR1 is SQVTM and CDR2 is ANQGSEA. The CDR3, as DNA: TGCAGCGTTGAAGTTCCTACAGGGGGGACCGGGGAGCTGTTTTTT. This sequence encodes CSVEVPTGGTGELFF.

The chain uses TRBV5-4 and TRBJ2-1, with D possibly matching TRBD2 (7 bases). Germline CDR1 SGHNT, CDR2 YYREEE (reference sequence). V lost 4 bases and J 5 bases, leaving 13 bases between the germline ends. The CDR3 consists of 14 residues. CDR3 nucleotide sequence: TGTGCCAGCAGCCAAGGGGGGGCGAACAATGAGCAGTTCTTC. It codes for CASSQGGANNEQFF.

The CDR3 DNA reads as TGTGCCACCAGTGCTTCGGGACTAGCGAGCTACGAGCAGTACTTC. Amino acid sequence: CATSASGLASYEQYF. The rearrangement links TRBV24-1 to TRBJ2-7; TRBD2 aligns across 10 bases. Germline V gives CDR1 KGHDR, CDR2 SFDVKD. CDR3 length: 15 residues. V lost 5 bases, J lost 3 bases, and 6 bases stayed unmatched.